Given below is one TCR beta chain in context. What it recognizes is unknown. This entry belongs to a study of read filtering for tumor transcriptome and immune sequencing. Looking at the study overall: Among patients, approximately 17 were male and 14 female, aged about 47 to 85 (mean roughly 63). Findings of the study overall: IR-seq captured clonotypes deeper and more reliably than RNA-seq.

At the time of active disease, bone marrow was collected from every patient. This CDR3 has 15 amino acids. V was shortened by 3 bases and J by 0 bases, with 10 bases between the two germline ends. Germline lookup yields CDR1 MNHNS and CDR2 SASEGT. From 400 to 450 ng of RNA, a library with molecular barcoded alpha/delta and beta/gamma adaptors was made. TCRdb re-called the reads with MiXCR, one entry per CDR3 protein. This table has 75,000 to 95,000 distinct CDR3 sequences, about a fifth appearing once. What was sequenced was a population of CD138-negative cells sorted from bone marrow. The receptor was derived from a donor aged 40 or older with multiple myeloma. The chain combines TRBV6-1 with TRBJ2-3; D unresolved. CDR3 in amino acids: CASSEQPVSTDTQYF. The DNA of the CDR3 is TGTGCCAGCAGTGAGCAGCCCGTTAGCACAGATACGCAGTATTTT.